These T cell receptor beta chains were read from a single sample in a study of regulatory T cells in long-lasting Graves disease. TCRdb reanalysed the multiplex PCR reads using MiXCR and keeps one entry per CDR3 protein. The repertoire holds around 250,000 distinct CDR3 sequences, with about 19% as singletons. The sample here was peripheral blood mononuclear cells (PBMCs), taken at new diagnosis, from a patient treated with antithyroid drugs. These receptors all stem from a female donor with Graves disease. CDR3s include the opening cysteine and the closing phenylalanine or tryptophan. The D gene is left open where the match is weak. Not all rows give a size; the values are once, few, many and, for expanded clones, a class.

TRBD1	-	TRBV20-1	TRBJ1-6	CSARDPRDSNSPLHF	TGCAGTGCTAGAGATCCCCGGGACAGTAATTCACCCCTCCACTTT
TRBD2	many	TRBV19	TRBJ2-7	CASSTLAGPYEQYF	TGTGCCAGTAGTACCCTAGCGGGACCCTACGAGCAGTACTTC
-	-	TRBV7-3	TRBJ2-5	CASSLIIGETQYF	TGTGCCAGCAGCTTAATAATTGGGGAGACCCAGTACTTC
-	many	TRBV15	TRBJ2-7	CATSRDGQGRYF	TGTGCCACCAGCAGAGACGGGCAGGGCCGGTACTTC
-	once	TRBV7-9	TRBJ2-7	CASSPPGSSYEQYF	TGTGCCAGCAGCCCCCCGGGATCTTCCTACGAGCAGTACTTC
TRBD1	-	TRBV14	TRBJ2-5	CASSQEGQGASTSETQYF	TGTGCCAGCAGCCAAGAGGGACAGGGGGCGTCAACGAGCGAGACCCAGTACTTC
TRBD2	many	TRBV20-1	TRBJ2-2	CSARDNGLAGLNTGELFF	TGCAGTGCTAGAGATAATGGACTAGCGGGGCTAAACACCGGGGAGCTGTTTTTT
-	-	TRBV6-1	TRBJ2-6	CASSKTGTGANVLTF	TGTGCCAGCAGTAAAACAGGGACTGGGGCCAACGTCCTGACTTTC
-	many	TRBV24-1	TRBJ2-7	CATSTGSYEQYF	TGTGCCACCAGTACAGGGTCCTACGAGCAGTACTTC
-	-	TRBV20-1	TRBJ2-7	CSASLGAGEQYF	TGCAGTGCTAGTTTGGGGGCAGGCGAGCAGTACTTC
-	many	TRBV5-1	TRBJ2-3	CASSQAPRGDTQYF	TGCGCCAGCAGCCAAGCCCCCAGGGGAGATACGCAGTATTTT
TRBD2	-	TRBV2	TRBJ2-7	CARGAAGRDEQYF	TGTGCCAGAGGGGCAGCGGGACGTGACGAGCAGTACTTC
-	many	TRBV6-1	TRBJ1-4	CASSEWGGASLFF	TGTGCCAGCAGTGAATGGGGGGGCGCGTCACTGTTTTTT
TRBD1	many	TRBV6-1	TRBJ1-1	CASNSQGAGTEAFF	TGTGCCAGCAATTCACAGGGGGCTGGCACTGAAGCTTTCTTT
TRBD1	many	TRBV12-3/TRBV12-4	TRBJ1-4	CASSLATFPRGGEKLFF	TGTGCCAGCAGTTTAGCCACCTTTCCCAGGGGGGGTGAAAAACTGTTTTTT
TRBD1	many	TRBV28	TRBJ1-2	CASTRVGQGAQGYTF	TGTGCCAGCACCAGAGTGGGACAGGGGGCGCAGGGCTACACCTTC
-	-	TRBV5-1	TRBJ1-3	CASSYTESSGNTIYF	TGCGCCAGCAGTTATACAGAGAGCTCTGGAAACACCATATATTTT
TRBD1	many	TRBV18	TRBJ2-3	CASSFGQGQDTQYF	TGTGCCAGCTCATTCGGACAGGGTCAGGATACGCAGTATTTT
TRBD2	many	TRBV20-1	TRBJ2-2	CSAVRGLAGNTGELFF	TGCAGTGCAGTTAGGGGACTAGCGGGGAACACCGGGGAGCTGTTTTTT
TRBD1	many	TRBV29-1	TRBJ1-2	CSVPGQGESGYTF	TGCAGCGTTCCTGGACAGGGTGAGAGTGGCTACACCTTC
-	-	TRBV7-2	TRBJ2-2	CASSRLVTGELFF	TGTGCCAGCAGCAGACTAGTCACCGGGGAGCTGTTTTTT
-	once	TRBV7-2	TRBJ2-7	CASSKSGTGIYEQYF	TGTGCCAGCAGCAAATCCGGGACGGGAATCTACGAGCAGTACTTC
-	many	TRBV12-5	TRBJ2-1	CASGLGWNEQFF	TGTGCTAGTGGTTTAGGGTGGAATGAGCAGTTCTTC
TRBD1	few	TRBV6-1	TRBJ1-2	CASSPGTAFYGYTF	TGTGCCAGCAGCCCCGGGACAGCCTTCTATGGCTACACCTTC
TRBD2	-	TRBV12-3/TRBV12-4	TRBJ2-7	CASSLGEAGGPYEQHF	TGTGCCAGCAGTTTAGGGGAAGCGGGAGGGCCCTACGAGCAGCACTTC
TRBD1	few	TRBV19	TRBJ2-5	CATRDRGRGETQYF	TGTGCCACAAGGGACAGGGGGCGCGGGGAGACCCAGTACTTC
-	-	TRBV15	TRBJ2-2	CATSRETGRNTGELFF	TGTGCCACCAGCAGAGAGACAGGACGCAACACCGGGGAGCTGTTTTTT
-	-	TRBV6-2/TRBV6-3	TRBJ2-3	CASRDTGHSTDTQYF	TGTGCCAGCCGCGATACTGGCCATTCCACAGATACGCAGTATTTT
TRBD1	few	TRBV3-1	TRBJ2-3	CASSQTLGAGGFSDTQYF	TGTGCCAGCAGCCAAACGCTTGGCGCAGGGGGTTTCTCAGATACGCAGTATTTT
TRBD2	many	TRBV7-2	TRBJ2-3	CASSRLAGLDTQYF	TGTGCCAGCAGCCGCCTAGCGGGGTTAGATACGCAGTATTTT
-	many	TRBV14	TRBJ2-5	CASSQDSQVETQYF	TGTGCCAGCAGCCAAGATAGCCAGGTGGAGACCCAGTACTTC
-	-	TRBV6-1	TRBJ2-2	CAIVRGGVSPTGELFF	TGTGCCATCGTGAGAGGTGGCGTGAGCCCCACCGGGGAGCTGTTTTTT
-	few	TRBV11-3	TRBJ2-5	CASSLGGPWETQYF	TGTGCCAGCAGCTTAGGGGGGCCATGGGAGACCCAGTACTTC